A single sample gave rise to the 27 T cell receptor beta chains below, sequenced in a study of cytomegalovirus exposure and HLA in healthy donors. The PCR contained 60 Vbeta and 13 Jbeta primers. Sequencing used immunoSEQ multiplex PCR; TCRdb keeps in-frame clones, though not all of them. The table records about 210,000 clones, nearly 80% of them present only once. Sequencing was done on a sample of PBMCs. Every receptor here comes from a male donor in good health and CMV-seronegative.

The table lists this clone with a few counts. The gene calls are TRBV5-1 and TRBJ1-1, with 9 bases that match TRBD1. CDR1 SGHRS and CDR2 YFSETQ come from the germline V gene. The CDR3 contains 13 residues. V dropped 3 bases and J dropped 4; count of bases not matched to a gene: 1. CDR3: CASSWDRVTEAFF. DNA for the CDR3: TGCGCCAGCAGCTGGGACAGGGTCACTGAAGCTTTCTTT.

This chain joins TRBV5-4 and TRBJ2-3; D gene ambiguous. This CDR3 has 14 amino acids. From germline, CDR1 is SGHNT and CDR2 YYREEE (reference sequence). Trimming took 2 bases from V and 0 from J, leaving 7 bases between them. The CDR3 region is CASSFSRSTDTQYF. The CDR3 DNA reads TGTGCCAGCAGCTTTTCCAGAAGCACAGATACGCAGTATTTT.

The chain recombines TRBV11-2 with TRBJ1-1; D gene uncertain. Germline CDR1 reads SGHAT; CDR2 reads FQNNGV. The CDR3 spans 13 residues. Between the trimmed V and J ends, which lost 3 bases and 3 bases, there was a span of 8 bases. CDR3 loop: CASSFGGDTEAFF. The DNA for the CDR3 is TGTGCCAGCAGCTTCGGCGGGGACACTGAAGCTTTCTTT.

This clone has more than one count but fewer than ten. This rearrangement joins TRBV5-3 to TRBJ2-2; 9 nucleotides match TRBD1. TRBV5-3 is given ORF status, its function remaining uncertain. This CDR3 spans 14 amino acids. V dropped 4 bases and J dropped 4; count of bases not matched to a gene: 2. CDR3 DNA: TGTGCCAGAAGCCCGGGACAGGGCACCGGGGAGCTGTTTTTT. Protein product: CARSPGQGTGELFF.

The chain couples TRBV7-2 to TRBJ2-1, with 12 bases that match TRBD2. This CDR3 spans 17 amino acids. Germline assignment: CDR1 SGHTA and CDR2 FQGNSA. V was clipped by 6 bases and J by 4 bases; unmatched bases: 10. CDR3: CASSSGLAGLVYNEQFF. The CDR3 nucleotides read TGTGCCAGCAGTTCCGGACTAGCGGGACTCGTATACAATGAGCAGTTCTTC.

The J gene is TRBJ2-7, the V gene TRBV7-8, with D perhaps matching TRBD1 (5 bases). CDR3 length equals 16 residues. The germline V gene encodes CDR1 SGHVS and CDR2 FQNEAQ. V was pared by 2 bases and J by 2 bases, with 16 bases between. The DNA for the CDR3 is TGTGCCAGCAGCTTAAGGCTTGAGGCAGGGACCTACGAGCAGTACTTC. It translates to CASSLRLEAGTYEQYF.

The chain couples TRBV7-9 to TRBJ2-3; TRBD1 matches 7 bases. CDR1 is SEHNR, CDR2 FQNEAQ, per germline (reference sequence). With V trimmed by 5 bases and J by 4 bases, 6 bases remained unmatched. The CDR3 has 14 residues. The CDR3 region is CASSHKTGPDTQYF. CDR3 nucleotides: TGTGCCAGCAGCCATAAGACAGGGCCAGATACGCAGTATTTT.

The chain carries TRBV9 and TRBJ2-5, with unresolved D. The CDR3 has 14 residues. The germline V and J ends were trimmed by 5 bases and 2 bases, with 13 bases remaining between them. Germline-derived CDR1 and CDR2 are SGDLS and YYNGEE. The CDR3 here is CASSSSQTQETQYF. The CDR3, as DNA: TGTGCCAGCAGTAGTTCGCAGACACAAGAGACCCAGTACTTC.

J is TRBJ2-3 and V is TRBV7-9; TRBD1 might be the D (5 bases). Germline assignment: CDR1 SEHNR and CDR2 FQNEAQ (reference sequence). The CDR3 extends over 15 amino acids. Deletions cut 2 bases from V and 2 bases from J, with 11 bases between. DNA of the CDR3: TGTGCCAGCAGCTTAAAGCAGGGCTCCACAGATACGCAGTATTTT. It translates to CASSLKQGSTDTQYF.

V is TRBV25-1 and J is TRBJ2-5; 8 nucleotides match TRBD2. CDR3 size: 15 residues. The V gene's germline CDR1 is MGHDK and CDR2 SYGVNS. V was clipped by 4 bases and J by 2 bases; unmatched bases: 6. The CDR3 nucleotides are TGTGCCAGCAGTGTCCGGACTAGCTTTCAAGAGACCCAGTACTTC. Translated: CASSVRTSFQETQYF.

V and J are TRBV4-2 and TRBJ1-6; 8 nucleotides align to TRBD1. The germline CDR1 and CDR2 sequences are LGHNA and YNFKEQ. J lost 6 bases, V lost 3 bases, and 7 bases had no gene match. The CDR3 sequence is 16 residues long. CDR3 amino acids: CASSQGLGQVNSPLHF. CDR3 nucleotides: TGTGCCAGCAGCCAGGGTTTGGGACAGGTTAATTCACCCCTCCACTTT.

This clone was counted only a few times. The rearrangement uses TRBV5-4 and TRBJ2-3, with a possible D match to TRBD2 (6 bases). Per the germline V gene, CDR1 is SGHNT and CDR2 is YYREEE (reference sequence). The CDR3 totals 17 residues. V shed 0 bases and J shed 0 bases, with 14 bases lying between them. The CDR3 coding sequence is TGTGCCAGCAGCTTGGGTTCTAGCGCAGCCAGCACAGATACGCAGTATTTT. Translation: CASSLGSSAASTDTQYF.

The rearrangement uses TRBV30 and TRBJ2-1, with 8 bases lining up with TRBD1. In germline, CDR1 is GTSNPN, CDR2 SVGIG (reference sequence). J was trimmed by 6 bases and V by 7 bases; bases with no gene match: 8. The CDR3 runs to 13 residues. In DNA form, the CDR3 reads TGTGCCTCATCTGGACAGGGTTCCAATGAGCAGTTCTTC. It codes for CASSGQGSNEQFF.

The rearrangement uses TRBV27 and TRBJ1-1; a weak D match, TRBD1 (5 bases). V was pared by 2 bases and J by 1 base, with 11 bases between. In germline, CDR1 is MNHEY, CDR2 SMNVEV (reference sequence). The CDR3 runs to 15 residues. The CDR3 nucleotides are TGTGCCAGCAGTTTACGTCGGCAGGGGAACACTGAAGCTTTCTTT. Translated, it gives CASSLRRQGNTEAFF.

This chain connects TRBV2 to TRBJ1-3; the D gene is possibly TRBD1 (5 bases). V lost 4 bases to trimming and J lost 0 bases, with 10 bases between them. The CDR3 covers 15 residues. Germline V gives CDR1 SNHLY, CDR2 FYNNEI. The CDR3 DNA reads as TGTGCCAGCAGTGTTGACAGATCCTCTGGAAACACCATATATTTT. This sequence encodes CASSVDRSSGNTIYF.

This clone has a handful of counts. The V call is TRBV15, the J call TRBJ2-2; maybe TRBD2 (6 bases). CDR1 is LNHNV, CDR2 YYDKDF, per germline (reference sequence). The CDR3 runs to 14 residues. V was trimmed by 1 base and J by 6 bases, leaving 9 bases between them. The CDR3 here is CATSRGGASGELFF. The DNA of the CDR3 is TGTGCCACCAGCAGAGGCGGGGCATCCGGGGAGCTGTTTTTT.

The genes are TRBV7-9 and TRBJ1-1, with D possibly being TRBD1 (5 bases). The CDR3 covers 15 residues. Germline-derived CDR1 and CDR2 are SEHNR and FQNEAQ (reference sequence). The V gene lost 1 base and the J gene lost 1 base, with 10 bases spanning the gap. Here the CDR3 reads CASSLVSGKNTEAFF. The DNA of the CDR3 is TGTGCCAGCAGCTTAGTTTCAGGGAAGAACACTGAAGCTTTCTTT.

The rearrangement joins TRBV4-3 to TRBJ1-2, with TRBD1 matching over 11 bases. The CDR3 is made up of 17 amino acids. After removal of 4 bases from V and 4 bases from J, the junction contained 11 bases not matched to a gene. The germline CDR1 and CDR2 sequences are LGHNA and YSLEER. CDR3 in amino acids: CASSRRSGTGGSYGYTF. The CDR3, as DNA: TGCGCCAGCAGCCGAAGATCCGGGACAGGGGGTTCCTATGGCTACACCTTC.

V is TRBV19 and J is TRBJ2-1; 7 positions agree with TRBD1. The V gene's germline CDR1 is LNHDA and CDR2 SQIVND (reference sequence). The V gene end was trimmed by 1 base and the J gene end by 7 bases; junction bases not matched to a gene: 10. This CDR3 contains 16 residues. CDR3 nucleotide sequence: TGTGCCAGTAGTATAGCCCTCGCGACAGGGCAGAATGAGCAGTTCTTC. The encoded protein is CASSIALATGQNEQFF.

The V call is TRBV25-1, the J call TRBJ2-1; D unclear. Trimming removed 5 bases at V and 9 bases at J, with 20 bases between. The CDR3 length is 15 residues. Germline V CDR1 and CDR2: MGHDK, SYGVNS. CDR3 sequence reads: CASSLPGTASSEQFF. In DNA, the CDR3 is TGTGCCAGCAGTCTGCCCGGTACAGCCTCGAGTGAGCAGTTCTTC.

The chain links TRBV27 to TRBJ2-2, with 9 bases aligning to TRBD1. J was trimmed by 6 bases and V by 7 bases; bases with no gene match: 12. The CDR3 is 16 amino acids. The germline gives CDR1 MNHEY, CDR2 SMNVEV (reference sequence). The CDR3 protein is CASISGGTGTSGELFF. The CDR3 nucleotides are TGTGCCAGCATCTCTGGAGGGACAGGGACTTCCGGGGAGCTGTTTTTT.

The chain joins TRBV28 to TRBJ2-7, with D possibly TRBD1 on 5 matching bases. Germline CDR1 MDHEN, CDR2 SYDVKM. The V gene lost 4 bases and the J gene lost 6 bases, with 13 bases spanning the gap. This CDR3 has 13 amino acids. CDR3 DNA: TGTGCCAGCAGTTGGCCAGGGCCGGGCGAGCAGTACTTC. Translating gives CASSWPGPGEQYF.

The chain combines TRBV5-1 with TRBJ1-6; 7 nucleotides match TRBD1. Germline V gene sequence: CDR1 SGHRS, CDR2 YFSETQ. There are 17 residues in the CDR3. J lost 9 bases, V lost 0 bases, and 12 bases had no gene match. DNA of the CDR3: TGCGCCAGCAGCTTGGGACTCACAGGGGCTCCAATTTCACCCCTCCACTTT. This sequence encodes CASSLGLTGAPISPLHF.

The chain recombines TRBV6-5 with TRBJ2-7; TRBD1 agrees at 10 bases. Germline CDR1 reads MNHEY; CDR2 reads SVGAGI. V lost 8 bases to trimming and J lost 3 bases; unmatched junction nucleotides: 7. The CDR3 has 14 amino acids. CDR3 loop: CASGETGGNYEQYF. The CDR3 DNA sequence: TGTGCCAGCGGGGAGACAGGGGGCAACTACGAGCAGTACTTC.

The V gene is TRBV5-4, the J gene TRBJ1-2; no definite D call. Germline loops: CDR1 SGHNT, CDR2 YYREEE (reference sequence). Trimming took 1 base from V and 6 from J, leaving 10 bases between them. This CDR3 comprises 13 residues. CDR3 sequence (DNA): TGTGCCAGCAGCTTGCCACAGCTTGATGGCTACACCTTC. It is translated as CASSLPQLDGYTF.

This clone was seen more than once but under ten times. CDR3 DNA sequence: TGTGCCAGCAGTTACTCGCGCTTTAGCTCCTACGAGCAGTACTTC. It translates to CASSYSRFSSYEQYF. The chain links TRBV6-5 to TRBJ2-7; D unresolved. V was clipped by 0 bases and J by 0 bases, with 9 bases between them. The CDR3 runs 15 residues. CDR1 MNHEY and CDR2 SVGAGI come from the germline V gene.

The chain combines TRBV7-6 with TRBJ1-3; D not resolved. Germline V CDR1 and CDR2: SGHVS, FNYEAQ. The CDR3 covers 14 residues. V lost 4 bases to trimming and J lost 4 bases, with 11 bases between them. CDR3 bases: TGTGCCAGCAGCTCGAACCCCGGGGGAAACACCATATATTTT. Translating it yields CASSSNPGGNTIYF.